This T cell receptor (beta chain) was captured by sequencing in a study of CD8+CD57+ T cells in acquired aplastic anemia. As for the study in general: Across the sorted CD4+ and CD8+ cells, DNA amounts averaged approximately 3.1 ug. The study, taken as a whole, reports: A set of about 28 CD8+ CDR3 sequences was shared between patients and controls, and these sequences appeared highly expressed in patients.

Genomic DNA served as template for TCR beta VDJ and CDR3 profiling. TCRdb analysed the reads with MiXCR anew, one entry per CDR3 protein. Of under 200,000 distinct CDR3 sequences in the sample, roughly two thirds were seen once. CDR1 is MNHEY and CDR2 is SVGEGT in the germline V gene. The V end was cut by 4 bases, the J end by 0 bases, with 11 bases between. The length of the CDR3 is 15 residues. Selection for sequencing was limited to patients who had shown CD8+CD57+ cell expansion by flow cytometry. The diagnosis in all patients was severe acquired aplastic anemia. The table lists this clonotype with many counts. Its target is not known.

Material: sorted CD4+, CD8+, or CD8+CD57+ T cells (not recorded which) from PBMCs. This TCR was recovered from a human donor with aplastic anemia. The genes are TRBV6-2 or TRBV6-3 and TRBJ2-3; D might be TRBD1 or TRBD2, each matching 5 bases. The CDR3 region has the DNA TGTGCCAGCAGTTCCAAAGGGGACAGCACAGATACGCAGTATTTT. Protein: CASSSKGDSTDTQYF.